This T cell receptor beta chain was sequenced for a study of T cells expressing NK-cell markers. Across the whole study: CD3+CD56+NKG2C+, CD3+CD56+NKG2C- and CD3+CD56-NKG2C+ T cells, once sorted, supplied the TCR beta repertoires. The study sequenced eight donors, seven HCMV-seropositive and one seronegative.

CDR1 DFQATT and CDR2 SNEGSKA come from the germline V gene (reference sequence). CDR3 length: 14 amino acids. Findings of the study overall: NKG2C+ dominant clonotypes from over five donors made up roughly 1.0-8% of CD8+ T cells.

Points on this clonotype: What it recognizes is unknown.

TCRdb reprocessed the 5' RACE reads; each CDR3 protein has one entry and no DNA is given. The table for this sample gives some 460,000 distinct CDR3 sequences. Material: blood T cells: a sorted CD56 or NKG2C T cell subset, CD4+ or CD8+ T cells, or bulk PBMC T cells (not recorded which). The clonotype was recovered from a woman in her 50s in good health. The rearrangement joins TRBV20-1 to TRBJ2-1; TCRdb gives TRBD2 as the D gene, but with no DNA this cannot be confirmed. The CDR3 here is CSALESRDVHEQFF.